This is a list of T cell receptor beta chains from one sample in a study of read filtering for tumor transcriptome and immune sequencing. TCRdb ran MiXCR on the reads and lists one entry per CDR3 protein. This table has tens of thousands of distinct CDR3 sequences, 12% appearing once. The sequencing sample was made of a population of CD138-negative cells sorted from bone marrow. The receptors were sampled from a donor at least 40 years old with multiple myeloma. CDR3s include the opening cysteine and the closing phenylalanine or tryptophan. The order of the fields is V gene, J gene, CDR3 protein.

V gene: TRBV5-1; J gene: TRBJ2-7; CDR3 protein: CASSFGSGSFPSYEQYF
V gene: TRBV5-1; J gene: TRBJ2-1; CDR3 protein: CASSTPESADNEQFF
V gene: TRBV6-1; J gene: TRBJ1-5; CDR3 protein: CASSDPGTNQPQHF
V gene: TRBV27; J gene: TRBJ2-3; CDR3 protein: CASSFLAADTQYF
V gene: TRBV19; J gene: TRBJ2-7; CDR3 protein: CASSIALAGNYEQYF
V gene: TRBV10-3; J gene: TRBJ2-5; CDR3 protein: CAISDSELAGTHKGTQYF
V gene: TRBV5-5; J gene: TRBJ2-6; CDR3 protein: CASEASPQPGANVLTF
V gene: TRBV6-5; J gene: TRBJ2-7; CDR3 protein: CASSYSGPGLSGSREQYF
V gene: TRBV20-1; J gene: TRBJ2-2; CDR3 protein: CSARDPRGRETGELFF
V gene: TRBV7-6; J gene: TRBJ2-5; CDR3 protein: CASSWTVQETQYF
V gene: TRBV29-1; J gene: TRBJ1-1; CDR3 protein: CSVKSGAVEAFF
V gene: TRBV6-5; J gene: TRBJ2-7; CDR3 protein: CASSYQGWYEQYF
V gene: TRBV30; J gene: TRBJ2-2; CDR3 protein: CASQWTGGPTGELFF
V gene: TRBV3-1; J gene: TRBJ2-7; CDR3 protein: CASSPGGTPYEQYF
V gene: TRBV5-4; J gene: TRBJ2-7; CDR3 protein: CASSLAGEASEQYF
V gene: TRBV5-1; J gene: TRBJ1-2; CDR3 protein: CASSSDSGYGYTF
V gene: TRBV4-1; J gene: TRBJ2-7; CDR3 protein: CASSQEPETYEQYF
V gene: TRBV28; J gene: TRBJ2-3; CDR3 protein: CASSLLNTDTQYF
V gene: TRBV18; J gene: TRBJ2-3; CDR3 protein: CASTTSLTDTQYF
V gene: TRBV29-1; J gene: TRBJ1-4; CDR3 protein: CSVLGTGLRKLFF
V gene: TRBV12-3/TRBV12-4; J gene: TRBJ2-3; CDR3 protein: CASSPRRGDYNTQYF
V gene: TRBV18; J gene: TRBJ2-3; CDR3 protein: CASRGTGRTDTQYF
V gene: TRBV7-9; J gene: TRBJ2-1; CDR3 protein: CASSFAGGGRGLSSYNEQFF
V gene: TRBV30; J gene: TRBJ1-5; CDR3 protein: CAWSVERNQPQHF
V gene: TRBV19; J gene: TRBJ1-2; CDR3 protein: CASRPGRGNYGYTF
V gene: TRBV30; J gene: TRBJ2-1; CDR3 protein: CAWSVPGRSGSYNEQFF
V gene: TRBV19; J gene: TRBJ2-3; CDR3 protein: CAGRETGTDTQYF
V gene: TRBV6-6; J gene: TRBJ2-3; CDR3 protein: CAGSFSRGSDTQYF
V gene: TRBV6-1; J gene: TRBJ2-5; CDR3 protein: CASSEGHLGGETQYF
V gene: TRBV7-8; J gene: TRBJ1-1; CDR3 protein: CASSSLDRARTEAFF
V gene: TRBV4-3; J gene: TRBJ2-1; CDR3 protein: CASSQDRRKDEQFF
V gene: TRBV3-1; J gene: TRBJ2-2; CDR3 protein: CASSQVGAPGELFF
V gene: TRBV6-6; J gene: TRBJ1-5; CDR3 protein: CASSFSIENRPQHF
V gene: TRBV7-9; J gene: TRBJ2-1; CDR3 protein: CASSFGYNEQFF
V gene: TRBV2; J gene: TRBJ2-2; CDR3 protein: CASSTRQGADTGELFF
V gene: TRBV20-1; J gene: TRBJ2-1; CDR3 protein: CSASREDEQFF
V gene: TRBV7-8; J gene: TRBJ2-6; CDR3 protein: CASSSELRSGANVLTF
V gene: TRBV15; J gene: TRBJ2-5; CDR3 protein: CATSRGHVEETQYF
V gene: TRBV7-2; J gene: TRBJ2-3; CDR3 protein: CASNPRGGREDTQYF
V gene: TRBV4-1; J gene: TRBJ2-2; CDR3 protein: CASSQEASGSYTGELFF
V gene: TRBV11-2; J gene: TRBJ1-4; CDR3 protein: CASSFQRQGNEKLFF
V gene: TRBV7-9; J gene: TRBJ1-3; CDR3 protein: CASSQKGGNTIYF
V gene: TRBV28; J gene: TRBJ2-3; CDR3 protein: CASSRTGTGADTQYF
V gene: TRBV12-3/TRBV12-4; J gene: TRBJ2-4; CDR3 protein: CASSPLGLAGVGGKNIQYF
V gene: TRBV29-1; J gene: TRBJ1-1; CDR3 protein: CSVEESKGDTEACF
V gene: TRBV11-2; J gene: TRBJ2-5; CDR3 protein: CASSLRRQGPETQYF
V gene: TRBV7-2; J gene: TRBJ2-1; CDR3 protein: CASRKARDSSYNEQFF
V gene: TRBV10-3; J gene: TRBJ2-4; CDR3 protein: CAISDSANPGLLAKNIQYF